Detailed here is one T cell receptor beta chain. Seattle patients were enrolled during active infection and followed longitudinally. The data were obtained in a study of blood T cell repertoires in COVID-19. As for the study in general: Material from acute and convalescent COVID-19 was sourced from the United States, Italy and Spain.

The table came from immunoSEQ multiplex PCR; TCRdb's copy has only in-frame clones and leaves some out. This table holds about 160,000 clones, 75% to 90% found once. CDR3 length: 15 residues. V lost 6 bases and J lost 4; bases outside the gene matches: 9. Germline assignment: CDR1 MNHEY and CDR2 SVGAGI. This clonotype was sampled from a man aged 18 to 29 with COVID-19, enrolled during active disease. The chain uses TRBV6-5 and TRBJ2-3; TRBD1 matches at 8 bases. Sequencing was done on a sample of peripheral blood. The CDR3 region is CASSRRGLGADTQYF. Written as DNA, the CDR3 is TGTGCCAGCAGCCGCAGGGGGCTTGGAGCAGATACGCAGTATTTT.